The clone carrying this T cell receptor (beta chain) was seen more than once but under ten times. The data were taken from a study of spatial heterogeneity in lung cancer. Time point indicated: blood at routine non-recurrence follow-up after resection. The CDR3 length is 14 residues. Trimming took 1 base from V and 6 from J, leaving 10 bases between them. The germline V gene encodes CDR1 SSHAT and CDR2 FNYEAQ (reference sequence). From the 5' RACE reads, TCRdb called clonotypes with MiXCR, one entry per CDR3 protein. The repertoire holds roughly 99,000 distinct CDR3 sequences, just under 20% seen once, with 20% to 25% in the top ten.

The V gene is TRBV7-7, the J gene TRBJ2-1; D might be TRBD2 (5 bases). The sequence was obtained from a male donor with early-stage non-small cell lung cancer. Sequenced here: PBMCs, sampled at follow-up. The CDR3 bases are TGTGCCAGCAGCTTAGGGGGAGTCGTCAATGAGCAGTTCTTC. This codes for CASSLGGVVNEQFF. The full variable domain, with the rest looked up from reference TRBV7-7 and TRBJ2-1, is GAGVSQSPRYKVTKRGQDVTLRCDPISSHATLYWYQQALGQGPEFLTYFNYEAQPDKSGLPSDRFSAERPEGSISTLTIQRTEQRDSAMYRCASSLGGVVNEQFFGPGTRLTVL.